These 7 T cell receptor beta chains share one sample of origin, sequenced in a study of cytomegalovirus exposure and HLA in healthy donors. PCR used 60 Vbeta primers and 13 Jbeta primers. Profiling relied on immunoSEQ multiplex PCR, and the TCRdb table lists in-frame clones only, not all of them. The specimen's table records roughly 82,000 clones. The specimen sequenced was PBMCs. Receptors were obtained from a woman aged 60 to 75 in good health and CMV-seronegative.

This chain joins TRBV5-1 and TRBJ1-4; unclear D gene. Germline CDR1 reads SGHRS; CDR2 reads YFSETQ. The CDR3 length is 12 residues. V was shortened by 3 bases and J by 10 bases, with 10 bases between the two germline ends. The CDR3 loop reads CASSSLPGKLFF. The CDR3 DNA reads TGCGCCAGCAGCTCGTTACCCGGAAAACTGTTTTTT.

CDR3 in DNA: TGTGCCAGCGCCGGGGGAGGGGACTACGAGCAGTACTTC. Translating gives CASAGGGDYEQYF. The chain has TRBV28 and TRBJ2-7; 7 bases agree with TRBD2. In germline, CDR1 is MDHEN, CDR2 SYDVKM. The CDR3 spans 13 residues. Unmatched junction bases numbered 7, after V lost 8 bases and J lost 3 bases.

V gene TRBV21-1 combines with J gene TRBJ2-2; TRBD1 was called by the table and not checked on the DNA. TRBV21-1 is a listed pseudogene. This CDR3 is built from 14 residues. In nucleotides, the CDR3 is TGTGCCAGCATTCCGGGACAGGGGGCCCCGTTGGGGTTTTTT. Protein sequence: CASIPGQGAPLGFF.

V is TRBV4-1 and J is TRBJ2-1, with 8 bases that match TRBD1. With 1 base clipped from V and 9 bases from J, the junction kept 11 bases outside the gene matches. This CDR3 spans 16 amino acids. Germline lookup yields CDR1 MGHRA and CDR2 YSYEKL. CDR3 bases: TGCGCCAGCAGCCAAGGATTGGGGGCAGGGGGCAGTGAGCAGTTCTTC. Encoded protein: CASSQGLGAGGSEQFF.

The V and J genes are TRBV7-2 and TRBJ2-1, with D possibly TRBD2 on 6 matching bases. CDR1 is SGHTA and CDR2 is FQGNSA in the germline V gene. Deletions cut 2 bases from V and 0 bases from J, with 14 bases between. This CDR3 has 17 amino acids. The DNA of the CDR3 is TGTGCCAGCAGCTTACAGTTTGGGGGAGGCTCCTACAATGAGCAGTTCTTC. The encoded protein is CASSLQFGGGSYNEQFF.

This sequence joins TRBV9 and TRBJ2-7; 8 bases match TRBD1. Germline V lookup: CDR1 SGDLS, CDR2 YYNGEE. The CDR3 has 12 residues. V gave up 7 bases and J gave up 7 bases; unmatched junction bases: 7. CDR3 bases: TGTGCCAGCGGCCAGGGGGCAAGGGAGCAGTACTTC. It specifies CASGQGAREQYF. Supplemented by reference TRBV9 and TRBJ2-7, the full variable domain reads DSGVTQTPKHLITATGQRVTLRCSPRSGDLSVYWYQQSLDQGLQFLIQYYNGEERAKGNILERFSAQQFPDLHSELNLSSLELGDSALYFCASGQGAREQYFGPGTRLTVT.

J is TRBJ2-5 and V is TRBV28; D is possibly TRBD1 (5 bases). Germline V CDR1 and CDR2: MDHEN, SYDVKM. The CDR3 covers 12 residues. The ends were cut back, 6 bases at V and 11 bases at J, with 16 bases in the middle. The DNA of the CDR3 is TGTGCCAGCAGCCTGACAGCAGGAGAGCAGTACTTC. Translation: CASSLTAGEQYF.